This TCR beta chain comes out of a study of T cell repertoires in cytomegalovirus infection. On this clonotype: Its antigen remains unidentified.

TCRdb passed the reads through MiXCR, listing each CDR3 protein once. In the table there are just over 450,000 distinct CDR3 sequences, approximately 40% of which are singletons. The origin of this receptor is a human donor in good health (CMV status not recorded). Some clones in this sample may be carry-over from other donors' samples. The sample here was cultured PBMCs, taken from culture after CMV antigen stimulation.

CDR3 loop: CASSFGNRGEQYF. The CDR3 nucleotides read TGTGCCAGCAGTTTTGGGAACAGGGGCGAGCAGTACTTC. The chain recombines TRBV12-3 or TRBV12-4 with TRBJ2-7; 7 nucleotides match TRBD1. The CDR3 sequence is 13 residues long. J lost 6 bases, V lost 3 bases, and 5 bases had no gene match.